The 19 T cell receptor beta chains listed next were all sequenced from one sample in a study of T cell repertoires in cytomegalovirus infection. These receptors lack a known antigen. TCRdb analysed the reads with MiXCR anew, one entry per CDR3 protein. This sample carries roughly 860,000 distinct CDR3 sequences, about 30% of them seen once, and the ten largest clones take 9.5% to 15%. Sequencing used cultured CD8+ T cells from PBMCs, obtained from culture after CMV antigen stimulation. The receptors here all came from a human donor in good health (CMV status not recorded). Some clones in this sample may be carry-over from other donors' samples.

The V and J genes are TRBV6-6 and TRBJ2-7; D remains ambiguous. This CDR3 comprises 13 residues. V was pared by 0 bases and J by 2 bases, with 5 bases between. Germline CDR1 is MNHNY and CDR2 is SVGAGI (reference sequence). This CDR3 reads CASSYSYTYEQYF. In DNA, the CDR3 is TGTGCCAGCAGTTACTCCTATACCTACGAGCAGTACTTC.

A few counts support this clonotype. The rearrangement joins TRBV7-6 to TRBJ1-4; 8 bases map to TRBD1. CDR3 length: 14 residues. The germline V gene encodes CDR1 SGHVS and CDR2 FNYEAQ. The junction had 8 bases not matched to a gene; V was cut back by 6 bases and J by 8 bases. DNA of the CDR3: TGTGCCAGCAGGTCAGACAGGGGAGACGAAAAACTGTTTTTT. It yields the protein CASRSDRGDEKLFF.

This clonotype has only a few counts. The DNA for the CDR3 is TGTGCCAGCAGTTCCGCGGACAGGACCAACATTCAGTACTTC. It encodes CASSSADRTNIQYF. This chain connects TRBV7-9 to TRBJ2-4; 7 positions agree with TRBD1. Trimming at V came to 6 bases and at J to 7 bases, leaving 9 bases not matched to a gene. The CDR3 is made up of 14 amino acids. The germline CDR1 and CDR2 sequences are SEHNR and FQNEAQ (reference sequence).

CDR3 residues: CASSHDVTGRLNTGELFF. The CDR3 DNA reads TGTGCCAGCAGTCACGACGTAACAGGGAGACTTAACACCGGGGAGCTGTTTTTT. The chain has TRBV6-5 and TRBJ2-2; D possibly corresponds to TRBD1 (6 bases). Per the germline V gene, CDR1 is MNHEY and CDR2 is SVGAGI. The CDR3 is made up of 18 amino acids. Trimming stripped 5 bases from V and 2 bases from J, with 21 bases between.

This clonotype turned up a few times. The chain uses TRBV6-6 and TRBJ1-2; possibly TRBD1 for D (6 bases). Germline CDR1 is MNHNY and CDR2 is SVGAGI (reference sequence). The CDR3 contains 17 residues. V dropped 2 bases and J dropped 0 bases, with 16 bases sitting between them. This CDR3 reads CASSYTPAGEANYGYTF. The CDR3 DNA follows: TGTGCCAGCAGTTACACCCCGGCAGGGGAGGCTAACTATGGCTACACCTTC.

This rearrangement joins TRBV7-9 to TRBJ2-7; 8 nucleotides line up with TRBD1. Germline V gene lookup returns CDR1 SEHNR and CDR2 FQNEAQ (reference sequence). The CDR3 sequence is 14 residues long. V lost 4 bases and J lost 1; bases outside the gene matches: 3. The CDR3 coding sequence is TGTGCCAGCAGCTCGGACAGGGAATCCTACGAGCAGTACTTC. Translation: CASSSDRESYEQYF.

A few counts support this clonotype. The V call is TRBV15, the J call TRBJ2-7, with 7 bases lining up with TRBD1. CDR1 is LNHNV, CDR2 YYDKDF, per germline (reference sequence). V lost 1 base and J lost 7; bases outside the gene matches: 7. The CDR3 has 14 residues. This CDR3 is CATSRGIQGWEQYF. The DNA of the CDR3 is TGTGCCACCAGCAGAGGGATACAGGGGTGGGAGCAGTACTTC.

This chain links TRBV20-1 with TRBJ2-1; D not resolved. CDR1 is DFQATT, CDR2 SNEGSKA, per germline (reference sequence). V dropped 8 bases and J dropped 8 bases, with 22 bases sitting between them. The CDR3 loop spans 14 amino acids. The CDR3 spells CSPRWLLVSDEQFF. The CDR3 bases are TGCAGTCCCAGGTGGCTCCTAGTATCCGATGAGCAGTTCTTC.

There are a few counts of this clonotype. The V gene is TRBV7-8, the J gene TRBJ2-7, with 8 bases fitting TRBD2. Germline trimming cut 8 bases from V and 2 bases from J; bases unmatched to any gene: 5. The germline CDR1 and CDR2 sequences are SGHVS and FQNEAQ. The CDR3 runs 13 residues. Here the CDR3 reads CASASGGAYEQYF. CDR3 DNA: TGTGCCAGCGCCAGCGGGGGCGCCTACGAGCAGTACTTC.

This clonotype has more than one count but fewer than ten. The DNA for the CDR3 is TGTGCCAGCAGTTACTCAGGTCAGCCCCAGCATTTT. Translated: CASSYSGQPQHF. This chain joins TRBV6-6 and TRBJ1-5; D gene unclear. This CDR3 has 12 amino acids. The germline V gene encodes CDR1 MNHNY and CDR2 SVGAGI (reference sequence). V dropped 0 bases and J dropped 6 bases, with 3 bases sitting between them.

The chain employs TRBV4-1 and TRBJ1-1; maybe TRBD1 (6 bases). This CDR3 has 14 amino acids. In germline, CDR1 is MGHRA, CDR2 YSYEKL. Trimming left V 0 bases short and J 7 bases short, with 12 bases between. The CDR3 nucleotides are TGCGCCAGCAGCCAAGATCAAGGGGGAATTGAAGCTTTCTTT. It specifies CASSQDQGGIEAFF.

This clonotype was found many times. The V call is TRBV7-2, the J call TRBJ2-2, with D possibly being TRBD1 or TRBD2 (5 bases each). This CDR3 region has 18 residues. Germline assignment: CDR1 SGHTA and CDR2 FQGNSA. Trimming removed 3 bases at V and 0 bases at J, with 17 bases between. This chain's CDR3 is CASSFYPGPDPNTGELFF. The CDR3 bases are TGTGCCAGCAGCTTTTATCCGGGGCCAGATCCGAACACCGGGGAGCTGTTTTTT.

This clonotype has more than one count but fewer than ten. This chain uses TRBV7-9 with TRBJ2-1; D might be TRBD2 (7 bases). Germline assignment: CDR1 SEHNR and CDR2 FQNEAQ (reference sequence). The CDR3 is made up of 15 amino acids. Trimming left V 2 bases short and J 6 bases short, with 14 bases between. The DNA for the CDR3 is TGTGCCAGCAGCTTAAGGAGGGGGGGCGTCAATGAGCAGTTCTTC. Residues: CASSLRRGGVNEQFF.

This clonotype has a count of ten or more. The V gene is TRBV7-8, the J gene TRBJ1-5; D unresolved. V was clipped by 5 bases and J by 1 base, with 6 bases between them. This CDR3 spans 13 amino acids. Germline V gives CDR1 SGHVS, CDR2 FQNEAQ. The CDR3 spells CASSQESNQPQHF. Here the CDR3 DNA reads TGTGCCAGCAGCCAGGAAAGCAATCAGCCCCAGCATTTT.

This clonotype was seen more than once but under ten times. The rearrangement joins TRBV7-2 to TRBJ1-5; a weak D match, TRBD1 (6 bases). There are 15 residues in the CDR3. The V end was cut by 0 bases, the J end by 4 bases, with 10 bases between. Looked up from germline, CDR1 is SGHTA and CDR2 is FQGNSA. CDR3 amino acids: CASSLAGAKNQPQHF. In nucleotides, the CDR3 is TGTGCCAGCAGCTTAGCGGGGGCCAAGAATCAGCCCCAGCATTTT.

This clonotype was picked up many times. This sequence joins TRBV25-1 and TRBJ2-1, with D unclear. Germline CDR1 and CDR2: MGHDK and SYGVNS. Trimming shortened V by 3 bases and J by 8 bases, and 14 bases separated the two germline ends. The CDR3 totals 14 residues. CDR3: CASSDPGASDEQFF. CDR3 nucleotides: TGTGCCAGCAGTGACCCTGGTGCGAGCGATGAGCAGTTCTTC.

This clonotype was detected only a few times. The V gene is TRBV20-1, the J gene TRBJ2-1; 7 bases are shared with TRBD2. With 8 bases clipped from V and 0 bases from J, the junction kept 10 bases outside the gene matches. CDR3 length: 15 amino acids. The V gene's germline CDR1 is DFQATT and CDR2 SNEGSKA (reference sequence). CDR3 sequence: CSSRGAGSSYNEQFF. CDR3 coding DNA: TGCAGTTCCCGGGGAGCGGGGAGCTCCTACAATGAGCAGTTCTTC.

Remarks on this clonotype: One end of the junction is discordant with germline, which a read error may explain. CDR3 protein: CASSLGGVNGNF. The CDR3 region has the DNA TGTGCCAGCAGCTTGGGTGGTGTGAACGGGAATTTT. The V and J genes are TRBV7-9 and TRBJ1-1; D is ambiguous. The CDR3 extends over 12 amino acids. Looked up from germline, CDR1 is SEHNR and CDR2 is FQNEAQ (reference sequence).

This clonotype came up a few times. The CDR3 coding sequence is TGTGCCGGCGCCGGACTCAAAGGGGAGCAGTACGTC. Translating gives CAGAGLKGEQYV. The chain uses TRBV6-9 and TRBJ2-7; D perhaps matches TRBD2 (5 bases). Germline assignment: CDR1 MNHGY and CDR2 SVAAGI. CDR3 size: 12 residues. Trimming removed 11 bases from V and 7 bases from J, with 18 bases in between.